The next 4 T cell receptor beta chains were all read from a single sample in a study of T cell responses to AZD1222 COVID-19 vaccine. Using immunoSEQ multiplex PCR, the repertoire was profiled, and TCRdb retains in-frame clones only, with some absent. This table has 250,000 or so clones, 85% to 95% appearing once. The starting material was peripheral blood, obtained on day 0 of AZD1222 vaccination. The receptors derive from an adult in good health.

The chain carries TRBV25-1 and TRBJ2-2; no clear D. Germline V lookup: CDR1 MGHDK, CDR2 SYGVNS. Between the trimmed V and J ends, which lost 3 bases and 1 base, there was a span of 9 bases. The CDR3 has 15 residues. CDR3 amino acids: CASSDGIGNTGELFF. The DNA of the CDR3 is TGTGCCAGCAGTGATGGGATCGGGAACACCGGGGAGCTGTTTTTT. Full variable domain (rest looked up from reference TRBV25-1 and TRBJ2-2): EADIYQTPRYLVIGTGKKITLECSQTMGHDKMYWYQQDPGMELHLIHYSYGVNSTEKGDLSSESTVSRIRTEHFPLTLESARPSHTSQYLCASSDGIGNTGELFFGEGSRLTVL.

In this sample, this clone turned up a few times. The chain has TRBV4-3 and TRBJ1-4, with TRBD1 identical over 9 bases. The V and J ends lost 4 bases and 8 bases, in that order; junction bases with no gene match: 8. CDR3 length: 15 amino acids. CDR1 and CDR2 from the germline V gene are LGHNA and YSLEER. The CDR3 sequence: CASSPTGGLGEKLFF. DNA for the CDR3: TGCGCCAGCAGCCCAACAGGGGGCTTAGGAGAAAAACTGTTTTTT.

The chain has TRBV10-3 and TRBJ2-6; possibly TRBD1 for D (5 bases). Germline V gene sequence: CDR1 ENHRY, CDR2 SYGVKD. V was cut by 9 bases and J by 3 bases, with 9 bases left in between. The length of the CDR3 is 13 residues. CDR3 bases: TGTGCCATTCAGGGTGGTGGGGCCAACGTCCTGACTTTC. It yields the protein CAIQGGGANVLTF.

This clone appeared a few times. The genes are TRBV25-1 and TRBJ2-1, with 10 bases identical to TRBD2. CDR3 length: 15 residues. The germline V gene has CDR1 MGHDK and CDR2 SYGVNS. J lost 3 bases, V lost 6 bases, and 5 bases had no gene match. CDR3 region: CASSYSGGHYNEQFF. CDR3 nucleotide sequence: TGTGCCAGCAGCTATAGCGGGGGGCACTACAATGAGCAGTTCTTC.